The 11 T cell receptor beta chains reported below all come from one sample, sequenced in a study of technical replicates of blood from a few donors. Method: immunoSEQ multiplex PCR; TCRdb's copy keeps in-frame clones and lacks some. The data show about 100,000 clones, with more than 90% seen just once and roughly 0.22% held by the top ten. The sample was T cells isolated from PBMCs. These receptor sequences come from a human donor in good health.

V and J are TRBV6-1 and TRBJ1-5; D might be TRBD1 (5 bases). CDR3 size: 15 residues. Per germline, CDR1 MNHNS and CDR2 SASEGT. The germline V and J ends were trimmed by 6 bases and 5 bases, with 17 bases remaining between them. The CDR3 DNA sequence: TGTGCCAGCAGGAAGGGTGGGGGGGTAGATCAGCCCCAGCATTTT. Encoded protein: CASRKGGGVDQPQHF.

The V and J genes are TRBV10-1 and TRBJ2-1, with D perhaps matching TRBD2 (6 bases). The germline gives CDR1 WNHNN, CDR2 SYGVQD (reference sequence). The germline V and J ends were trimmed by 2 bases and 2 bases, with 19 bases remaining between them. This CDR3 is built from 18 residues. In nucleotides, the CDR3 is TGCGCCAGCAGTGAGCTTGCGGGGCGTAAAAAAACCTACAATGAGCAGTTCTTC. Residues: CASSELAGRKKTYNEQFF.

This rearrangement joins TRBV25-1 to TRBJ2-7; no clear D gene. In germline, CDR1 is MGHDK, CDR2 SYGVNS. This CDR3 has 15 residues. Deletions cut 1 base from V and 1 base from J, with 11 bases between. In nucleotides, the CDR3 is TGTGCCAGCAGTGAATCTCACTCGGTATCCTACGAGCAGTACTTC. It specifies CASSESHSVSYEQYF.

The rearrangement joins TRBV5-1 to TRBJ2-5; maybe TRBD1 (5 bases). The CDR3 length is 13 residues. Germline values: CDR1 SGHRS, CDR2 YFSETQ. V gave up 1 base and J gave up 3 bases, with 7 bases separating them. The CDR3 region is CASSLQGEETQYF. CDR3 nucleotides: TGCGCCAGCAGCTTGCAGGGCGAAGAGACCCAGTACTTC.

The chain carries TRBV2 and TRBJ2-7, with D possibly matching TRBD1 (5 bases). Between the trimmed V and J ends, which lost 3 bases and 4 bases, there was a span of 13 bases. The CDR3 loop spans 14 amino acids. The germline gives CDR1 SNHLY, CDR2 FYNNEI. The CDR3 here is CASSDQGLTYEQYF. CDR3 nucleotide sequence: TGTGCCAGCAGTGACCAGGGATTAACTTACGAGCAGTACTTC.

This chain joins TRBV7-2 and TRBJ1-5; D is perhaps TRBD1 (5 bases). The ends were cut back, 5 bases at V and 7 bases at J, with 12 bases in the middle. This CDR3 is 13 amino acids long. CDR1 and CDR2 from the germline V gene are SGHTA and FQGNSA. Here the CDR3 DNA reads TGTGCCAGCAGCACGCAGGGAACCCAGCCCCAGCATTTT. This sequence encodes CASSTQGTQPQHF.

The CDR3 DNA reads as TGCAGCGTTGAGGGGGGAGATGGCTACACCTTC. Protein sequence: CSVEGGDGYTF. The gene calls are TRBV29-1 and TRBJ1-2; D might be TRBD1 (5 bases). Germline V gene lookup returns CDR1 SQVTM and CDR2 ANQGSEA. Trimming took off 3 bases at V and 6 bases at J, with 8 bases between the two ends. This CDR3 contains 11 residues.

The V gene is TRBV6-5, the J gene TRBJ1-5; D is uncertain. Trimming pared 6 bases from V and 0 bases from J, leaving 6 bases between. Looked up from germline, CDR1 is MNHEY and CDR2 is SVGAGI. This CDR3 has 13 amino acids. CDR3 sequence: CASSRNSNQPQHF. The CDR3 coding sequence is TGTGCCAGCAGCCGTAATAGCAATCAGCCCCAGCATTTT.

The J gene is TRBJ1-1, the V gene TRBV7-9; D is perhaps TRBD1 (6 bases). Trimming took 5 bases from V and 4 from J, leaving 17 bases between them. The CDR3 is 15 amino acids. Germline lookup yields CDR1 SEHNR and CDR2 FQNEAQ (reference sequence). CDR3 residues: CASSLEAGVGTEAFF. The CDR3 DNA sequence: TGTGCCAGCAGCCTAGAGGCAGGGGTGGGCACTGAAGCTTTCTTT.

The chain is built from TRBV10-3 and TRBJ2-1; D is possibly TRBD1 (5 bases). Germline V gives CDR1 ENHRY, CDR2 SYGVKD. CDR3 length equals 11 residues. Trimming took off 3 bases at V and 13 bases at J, with 10 bases between the two ends. The DNA of the CDR3 is TGTGCCATCAGTGATGGGGCGGAACAGTTCTTC. The encoded protein is CAISDGAEQFF.

The chain combines TRBV19 with TRBJ2-1, with 10 bases matching TRBD2. This CDR3 has 15 amino acids. V was pared by 5 bases and J by 8 bases, with 9 bases of the junction left unmatched. Germline V CDR1 and CDR2: LNHDA, SQIVND (reference sequence). The CDR3 DNA sequence: TGTGCCAGTAGTGCCCGATCAGCGGGGGGGTATGAGCAGTTCTTC. Its protein is CASSARSAGGYEQFF.